The sequence of this TCR beta chain was determined in a study of human T cells and chemical hapten exposure. On the study more broadly: Patches that contained 0.01% DPC were applied to the upper back and read at 6 days. Mostly female, the patients presented with alopecia areata, totalis or universalis.

The CDR3 runs 16 residues. V was clipped by 0 bases and J by 2 bases, with 12 bases between them. Germline V gene data show CDR1 as LGHNA and CDR2 as YSLEER. Comments on this clonotype: Its target is unknown.

Whole-study findings and limits: Among TCRs, those above 1 in 1000 frequency were unaffected by DPC sensitization.

The time point denotes: patch test 3, about 24 weeks after DPC sensitization. Treatment reported: therapeutic diphenylcyclopropenone sensitization with weekly scalp DPC. Patients had alopecia, were aged 18 to 70, and were not pregnant. Using its own MiXCR run on the RACE reads, TCRdb lists one record per CDR3 protein. The table shows fewer than 200,000 distinct CDR3 sequences, with roughly 26% occurring only once. The J gene is TRBJ2-3, the V gene TRBV4-3; D unresolved. This TCR came from a woman under 30 with alopecia areata. Some clones in this sample may be carry-over from other donors' samples. Specimen: whole blood, collected in connection with sensitization to the hapten diphenylcyclopropenone (DPC). The CDR3 region is CASSQESGFFTDTQYF. The DNA for the CDR3 is TGCGCCAGCAGCCAAGAATCGGGTTTCTTCACAGATACGCAGTATTTT.